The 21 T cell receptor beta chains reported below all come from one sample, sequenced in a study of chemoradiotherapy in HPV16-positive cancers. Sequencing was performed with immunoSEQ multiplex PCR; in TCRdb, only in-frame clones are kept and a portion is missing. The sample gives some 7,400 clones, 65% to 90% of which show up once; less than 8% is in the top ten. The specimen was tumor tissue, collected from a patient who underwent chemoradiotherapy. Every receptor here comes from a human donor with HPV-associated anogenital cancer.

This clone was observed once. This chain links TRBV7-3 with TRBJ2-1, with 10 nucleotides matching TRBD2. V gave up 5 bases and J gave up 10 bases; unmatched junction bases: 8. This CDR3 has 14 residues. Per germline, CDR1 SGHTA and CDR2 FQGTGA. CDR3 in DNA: TGTGCCAGCAGCCCTGGGACTAGCGAGAGGGAGCAGTTCTTC. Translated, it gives CASSPGTSEREQFF.

CDR3 residues: CASLPSTGLNQPQHF. CDR3 coding DNA: TGTGCCAGCCTACCGTCCACAGGGTTGAATCAGCCCCAGCATTTT. The chain couples TRBV2 to TRBJ1-5, with D perhaps TRBD1 (6 bases). CDR3 length equals 15 residues. Germline CDR1 is SNHLY and CDR2 is FYNNEI. V was pared by 8 bases and J by 4 bases, with 18 bases between.

CDR3 in amino acids: CASSPAGLAVSNEQFF. The CDR3 coding sequence is TGTGCCAGCAGTCCCGCGGGACTAGCGGTCAGCAATGAGCAGTTCTTC. The chain is built from TRBV6-6 and TRBJ2-1, with 11 bases fitting TRBD2. CDR3 length: 16 residues. V dropped 5 bases and J dropped 6; count of bases not matched to a gene: 9. CDR1 MNHNY and CDR2 SVGAGI come from the germline V gene (reference sequence).

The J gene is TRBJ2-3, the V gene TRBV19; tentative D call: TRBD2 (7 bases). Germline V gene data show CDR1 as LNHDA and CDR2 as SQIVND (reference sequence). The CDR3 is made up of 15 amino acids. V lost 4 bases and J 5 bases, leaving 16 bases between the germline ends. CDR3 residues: CASSTPGASGDTQYF. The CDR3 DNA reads TGTGCCAGTAGTACCCCGGGGGCTAGCGGAGATACGCAGTATTTT.

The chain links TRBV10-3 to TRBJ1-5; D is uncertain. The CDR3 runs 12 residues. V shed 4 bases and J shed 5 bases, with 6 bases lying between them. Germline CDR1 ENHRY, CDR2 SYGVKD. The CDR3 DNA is TGTGCCATCAGTGCAGCTGATCAGCCCCAGCATTTT. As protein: CAISAADQPQHF.

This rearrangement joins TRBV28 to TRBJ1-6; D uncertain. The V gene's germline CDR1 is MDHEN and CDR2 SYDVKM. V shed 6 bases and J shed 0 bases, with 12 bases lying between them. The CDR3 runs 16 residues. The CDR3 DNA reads TGTGCCAGCAGCCCCCCGGGGAGCTCCTATAATTCACCCCTCCACTTT. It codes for CASSPPGSSYNSPLHF.

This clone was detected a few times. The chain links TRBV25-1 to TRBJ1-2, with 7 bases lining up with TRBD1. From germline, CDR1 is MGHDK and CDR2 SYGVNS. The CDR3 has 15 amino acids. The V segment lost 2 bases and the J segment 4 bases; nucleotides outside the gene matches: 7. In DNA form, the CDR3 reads TGTGCCAGCAGTGAACCCGGGACAGAGAGCTATGGCTACACCTTC. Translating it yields CASSEPGTESYGYTF.

CDR3 sequence (DNA): TGTGCCAGCAGTGATCAGGCAGGGGTTAAGGACGAGCAGTACTTC. This encodes CASSDQAGVKDEQYF. This chain connects TRBV2 to TRBJ2-7; a possible D gene is TRBD1 (6 bases). Germline CDR1 and CDR2: SNHLY and FYNNEI. V was pared by 3 bases and J by 5 bases, with 17 bases between. CDR3 size: 15 residues.

CDR3 sequence reads: CASSQDPSGVGTNTGELFF. CDR3 DNA sequence: TGCGCCAGCAGCCAAGATCCTAGCGGGGTGGGAACAAACACCGGGGAGCTGTTTTTT. V usage is TRBV4-1 and J usage is TRBJ2-2, with 9 bases matching TRBD2. Germline trimming cut 0 bases from V and 2 bases from J; bases unmatched to any gene: 10. In germline, CDR1 is MGHRA, CDR2 YSYEKL. There are 19 residues in the CDR3.

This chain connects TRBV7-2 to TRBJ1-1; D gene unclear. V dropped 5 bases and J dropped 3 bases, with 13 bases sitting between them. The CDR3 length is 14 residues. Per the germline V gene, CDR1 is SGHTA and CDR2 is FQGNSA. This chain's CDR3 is CASSPASSDTEAFF. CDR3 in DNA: TGTGCCAGCAGCCCCGCCTCCAGCGACACTGAAGCTTTCTTT.

The CDR3 sequence: CSVEGMLNTEAFF. The CDR3 coding sequence is TGCAGCGTTGAAGGCATGCTGAACACTGAAGCTTTCTTT. V usage is TRBV29-1 and J usage is TRBJ1-1; D unresolved. Germline CDR1 is SQVTM and CDR2 is ANQGSEA. The CDR3 loop spans 13 amino acids. V lost 1 base to trimming and J lost 0 bases, with 6 bases between them.

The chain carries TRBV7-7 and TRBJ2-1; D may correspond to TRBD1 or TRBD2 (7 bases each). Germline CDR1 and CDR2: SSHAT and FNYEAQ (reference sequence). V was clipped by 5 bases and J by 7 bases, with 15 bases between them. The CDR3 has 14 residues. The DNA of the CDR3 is TGTGCCAGCAGCCAGGGGGGAGGGTTTAATGAGCAGTTCTTC. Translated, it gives CASSQGGGFNEQFF.

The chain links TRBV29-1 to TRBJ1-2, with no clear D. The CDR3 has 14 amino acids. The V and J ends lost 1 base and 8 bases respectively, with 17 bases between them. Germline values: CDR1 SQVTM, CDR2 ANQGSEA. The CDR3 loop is CSVEGFETITGYTF. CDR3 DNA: TGCAGCGTTGAAGGGTTCGAGACAATAACAGGCTACACCTTC.

CDR3 sequence (DNA): TGCAGCGCTGGACAGGGCTCAGGGGAGCAGTACTTC. Translation gives CSAGQGSGEQYF. The V and J genes are TRBV29-1 and TRBJ2-7, with 8 nucleotides matching TRBD1. This CDR3 is built from 12 residues. The J segment lost 7 bases and the V segment lost 7 bases, leaving 9 bases of the junction unmatched. CDR1 is SQVTM, CDR2 ANQGSEA, per germline.

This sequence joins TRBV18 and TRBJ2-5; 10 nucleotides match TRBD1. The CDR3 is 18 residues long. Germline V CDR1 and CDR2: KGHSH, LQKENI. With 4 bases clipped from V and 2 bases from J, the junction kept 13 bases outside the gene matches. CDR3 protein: CASSLNHIDRGQQETQYF. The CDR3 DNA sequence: TGTGCCAGCTCACTTAATCACATCGACAGGGGGCAGCAAGAGACCCAGTACTTC.

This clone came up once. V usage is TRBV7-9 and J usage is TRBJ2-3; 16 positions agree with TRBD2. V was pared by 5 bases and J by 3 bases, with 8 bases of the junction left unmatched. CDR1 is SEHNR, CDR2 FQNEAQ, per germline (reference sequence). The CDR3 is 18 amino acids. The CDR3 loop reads CASSVGTSGGAGTDTQYF. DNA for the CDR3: TGTGCCAGCAGCGTTGGGACTAGCGGGGGGGCGGGAACAGATACGCAGTATTTT.

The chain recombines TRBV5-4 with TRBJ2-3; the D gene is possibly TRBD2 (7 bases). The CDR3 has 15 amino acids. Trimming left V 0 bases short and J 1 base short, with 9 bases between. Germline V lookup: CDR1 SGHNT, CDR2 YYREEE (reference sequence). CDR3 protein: CASSLEGGRTDTQYF. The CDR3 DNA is TGTGCCAGCAGCTTGGAGGGGGGGCGCACAGATACGCAGTATTTT. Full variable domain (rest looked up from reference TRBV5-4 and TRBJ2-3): ETGVTQSPTHLIKTRGQQVTLRCSSQSGHNTVSWYQQALGQGPQFIFQYYREEENGRGNFPPRFSGLQFPNYSSELNVNALELDDSALYLCASSLEGGRTDTQYFGPGTRLTVL.

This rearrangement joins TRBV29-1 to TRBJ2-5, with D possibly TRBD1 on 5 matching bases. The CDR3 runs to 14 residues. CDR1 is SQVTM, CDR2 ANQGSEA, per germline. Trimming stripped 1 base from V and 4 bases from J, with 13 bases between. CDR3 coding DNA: TGCAGCGTTGAAGTTGGACAAGGTAGAGAGACCCAGTACTTC. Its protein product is CSVEVGQGRETQYF.

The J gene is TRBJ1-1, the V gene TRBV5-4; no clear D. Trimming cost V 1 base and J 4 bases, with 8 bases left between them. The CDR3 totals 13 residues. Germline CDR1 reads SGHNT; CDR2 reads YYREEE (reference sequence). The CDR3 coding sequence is TGTGCCAGCAGCTTGAACGAGGGCACTGAAGCTTTCTTT. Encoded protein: CASSLNEGTEAFF.

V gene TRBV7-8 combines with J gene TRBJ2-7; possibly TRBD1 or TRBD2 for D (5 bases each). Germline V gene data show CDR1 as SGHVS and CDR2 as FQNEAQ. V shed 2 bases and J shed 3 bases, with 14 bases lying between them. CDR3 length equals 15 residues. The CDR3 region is CASSLPRDGLYEQYF. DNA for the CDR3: TGTGCCAGCAGCTTACCTCGGGACGGACTCTACGAGCAGTACTTC.

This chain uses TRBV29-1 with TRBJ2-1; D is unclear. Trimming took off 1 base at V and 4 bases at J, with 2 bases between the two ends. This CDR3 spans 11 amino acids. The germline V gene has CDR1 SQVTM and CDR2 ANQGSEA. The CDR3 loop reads CSVEGYNEQFF. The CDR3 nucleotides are TGCAGCGTTGAAGGGTACAATGAGCAGTTCTTC.